This section outlines one T cell receptor (beta chain) sequence together with its context. CDR3 length: 15 residues. V dropped 4 bases and J dropped 5; count of bases not matched to a gene: 8. Germline-derived CDR1 and CDR2 are SGHKS and YYEKEE (reference sequence). The sample originates from a study of blood T cell repertoires in COVID-19. Repertoires were generated with immunoSEQ multiplex PCR, while TCRdb's copy carries only in-frame clones and drops some. The repertoire consists of about 71,000 clones, with around 76% occurring once and the leading ten covering approximately 15%. The chain joins TRBV5-5 to TRBJ1-4; 7 bases agree with TRBD1. This TCR derives from a woman of 80 years or more with acute or convalescent COVID-19. The sequenced sample consisted of peripheral blood. The CDR3 sequence is CASSPGTVNNEKLFF. The DNA for the CDR3 is TGTGCCAGCAGCCCCGGGACAGTCAACAATGAAAAACTGTTTTTT.